The rows below give T cell receptor beta chains drawn from one sample of a study of siplizumab effects on memory and regulatory T cells. Profiled with immunoSEQ multiplex PCR; TCRdb holds only in-frame clones, not every one. The table lists approximately 100,000 clones, about 93% of them singletons. The source material was non-Treg CD4+ T cells sorted from blood. The receptors were gathered from a human donor in good health. Both conserved end residues are part of each CDR3. Fields, in order: J gene, clone size, V gene, D gene, CDR3 DNA, CDR3 protein. The D gene is left open where the match is weak. Clone size is given for some rows only: seen once, a few or many times, or a class if the clone is expanded.

TRBJ2-7 | NA | TRBV5-1 | NA | TGCGCCAGCCACCTAACCGGGGGAGTATACGAACAGTACTTC | CASHLTGGVYEQYF
TRBJ2-5 | NA | TRBV5-1 | NA | TGCGCCAGCAGCTTGGCCCCAGGGGAAGAGACCCAGTACTTC | CASSLAPGEETQYF
TRBJ1-4 | NA | TRBV18 | TRBD1 | TGTGCCAGCTCCCTGGACAGGGTACAGGAAAAACTGTTTTTT | CASSLDRVQEKLFF
TRBJ2-1 | NA | TRBV29-1 | NA | TGCAGCGTTGTTAAGTACAGCTACAATGAGCAGTTCTTC | CSVVKYSYNEQFF
TRBJ1-1 | NA | TRBV6-5 | NA | TGTGCCAGCAGTTACTCGCGGGGCACTGAAGCTTTCTTT | CASSYSRGTEAFF
TRBJ2-2 | NA | TRBV12-5 | TRBD1 | TGTGCTAGTGGTCGGGACAGGGTATATGGGGAGCTGTTTTTT | CASGRDRVYGELFF
TRBJ2-7 | NA | TRBV30 | NA | TGTGCCTGGAGTGATAGAGGAGAGCAGTACTTC | CAWSDRGEQYF
TRBJ2-5 | NA | TRBV11-3 | TRBD1 | TGTGCCAGCAGCGGACAGGGGATATACACCCAGTACTTC | CASSGQGIYTQYF
TRBJ1-2 | NA | TRBV7-9 | NA | TGTGCCAGCAGCTTAGGGTCCGGGGACGGCTACACCTTC | CASSLGSGDGYTF
TRBJ1-2 | NA | TRBV5-6 | TRBD1 | TGTGCCAGCAGGGAGACAGGGGTCGGTGGCTACACCTTC | CASRETGVGGYTF
TRBJ1-5 | NA | TRBV18 | TRBD1 | TGTGCCAGCTCATGGGACAGGGTTGGTCAGCCCCAGCATTTT | CASSWDRVGQPQHF
TRBJ2-7 | NA | TRBV7-2 | NA | TGTGCCAGCAGCGGACAGCGGGAGCAGTACTTC | CASSGQREQYF
TRBJ1-2 | NA | TRBV28 | NA | TGTGCCAGCAGCTTAAATGGGGTGAACTATGGCTACACCTTC | CASSLNGVNYGYTF
TRBJ2-1 | once | TRBV28 | TRBD2 | TGTGCCAGCAGGCGCCCCATAACTAGCGCAGGTGAGCAGTTCTTC | CASRRPITSAGEQFF
TRBJ1-2 | NA | TRBV30 | TRBD1 | TGTGCCTGGAGTGCTTCCGGGACAGGGGCAAACTATGGCTACACCTTC | CAWSASGTGANYGYTF
TRBJ2-7 | NA | TRBV11-3 | TRBD2 | TGTGCCAGCAGCTTAGCTAGCGGGACCTACGAGCAGTACTTC | CASSLASGTYEQYF
TRBJ1-2 | once | TRBV30 | TRBD1 | TGTGCCTCCACCGGGACAGGGGGATCTGGCTACACCTTC | CASTGTGGSGYTF
TRBJ2-1 | NA | TRBV7-8 | TRBD2 | TGTGCCAGCAGCGCCTCGGGACCGCTCGGGGGGAATGAGCAGTTCTTC | CASSASGPLGGNEQFF
TRBJ2-4 | NA | TRBV7-2 | NA | TGTGCCAGCAGCTCCGCACGGACGGTAGCCAAAAACATTCAGTACTTC | CASSSARTVAKNIQYF
TRBJ2-7 | NA | TRBV28 | TRBD2 | TGTGCCAGCAGTTTTTTCGGGACTAGCGGGGTCTCCTACGAGCAGTACTTC | CASSFFGTSGVSYEQYF
TRBJ1-4 | NA | TRBV7-9 | NA | TGTGCCAGCAGCTTATCCTTATCTAATGAAAAACTGTTTTTT | CASSLSLSNEKLFF
TRBJ2-1 | once | TRBV12-5 | NA | TGTGCTAGTGGTGTTTTCCCATATGGGAACCATGAGCAGTTCTTC | CASGVFPYGNHEQFF
TRBJ1-5 | once | TRBV6-5 | NA | TGTGCCAGCATGGGGGCAGGGGGCAATCAGCCCCAGCATTTT | CASMGAGGNQPQHF
TRBJ2-5 | NA | TRBV6-1 | TRBD1 | TGTGCCAGCAGTACGGGACAGGGGGCGCGGGAGACCCAGTACTTC | CASSTGQGARETQYF
TRBJ2-7 | NA | TRBV7-6 | NA | TGTGCCAGCAGCCCTACAGCCGGCGAGCAGTACTTC | CASSPTAGEQYF
TRBJ1-1 | NA | TRBV5-8 | NA | TGTGCCAGCAGCGCAGACAGGAGAGGTGAAGCTTTCTTT | CASSADRRGEAFF
TRBJ2-2 | NA | TRBV9 | NA | TGTGCCAGCAGCGTAGCTGAGGGTAACACCGGGGAGCTGTTTTTT | CASSVAEGNTGELFF
TRBJ1-1 | NA | TRBV21-1 | NA | TGTGCCACCCTTGTTGCTGGGGCCACTGAAGCTTTCTTT | CATLVAGATEAFF
TRBJ2-7 | NA | TRBV29-1 | NA | TGCAGCGGTGGTCACAGCTCCTACGAGCAGTACTTC | CSGGHSSYEQYF
TRBJ1-2 | NA | TRBV25-1 | TRBD1 | TGTGCCAGCAGTCAACCTGGACAGGCAAACTATGGCTACACCTTC | CASSQPGQANYGYTF
TRBJ2-1 | NA | TRBV5-4 | NA | TGTGCCAGCAGCTCCGTGGGTGGTGAGCAGTTCTTC | CASSSVGGEQFF
TRBJ2-5 | NA | TRBV18 | NA | TGTGCCAGCTCACCAGAAGAGACCCAGTACTTC | CASSPEETQYF
TRBJ2-2 | once | TRBV7-2 | NA | TGTGCCAGCAGCTTAGGGACTAACACCGGGGAGCTGTTTTTT | CASSLGTNTGELFF
TRBJ2-7 | NA | TRBV9 | TRBD1 | TGTGCCAGCAGCGTAGGGACAGGGAGAGACTACGAGCAGTACTTC | CASSVGTGRDYEQYF
TRBJ1-2 | NA | TRBV7-2 | NA | TGTGCCAGCAGCTTACAAGGACCGCGACTTGGCTATGGCTACACCTTC | CASSLQGPRLGYGYTF
TRBJ1-5 | once | TRBV28 | NA | TGTGCCAGCAGGACAGGTATACAGCCCCAGCATTTT | CASRTGIQPQHF
TRBJ2-1 | once | TRBV6-1 | TRBD1 | TGTGCCAGCAGTTTTCCGGGACAGGGGAGCAATGAGCAGTTCTTC | CASSFPGQGSNEQFF
TRBJ2-1 | NA | TRBV5-1 | NA | TGCGCCAGCACCCTAAGCCCAGGGGCCAGTTCCAATGAGCAGTTCTTC | CASTLSPGASSNEQFF
TRBJ2-5 | once | TRBV7-9 | NA | TGTGCCAGCAGCTTTCCCAGCCAAGAGACCCAGTACTTC | CASSFPSQETQYF
TRBJ1-1 | NA | TRBV7-2 | NA | TGTGCCAGCAGCGTATATCAGGGGACTGAAGCTTTCTTT | CASSVYQGTEAFF
TRBJ2-3 | NA | TRBV7-2 | TRBD2 | TGTGCCAGCAGCGCAACACTAGCGGGAGCGAAAGATACGCAGTATTTT | CASSATLAGAKDTQYF
TRBJ2-1 | NA | TRBV10-3 | NA | TGTGCCAGCTGGGCAGGGACACACAATGAGCAGTTCTTC | CASWAGTHNEQFF
TRBJ1-5 | NA | TRBV18 | NA | TGTGCCAGCTCACCAGGTACGGACGCCGGACGGCCCCAGCATTTT | CASSPGTDAGRPQHF
TRBJ1-1 | NA | TRBV10-3 | NA | TGTGCCATCAGGGGCACAGGGACGGACACTGAAGCTTTCTTT | CAIRGTGTDTEAFF
TRBJ2-7 | NA | TRBV6-1 | TRBD2 | TGTGCCAGCAGTGAAGTTTGGGGAGGGCCCGGTTACGAGCAGTACTTC | CASSEVWGGPGYEQYF